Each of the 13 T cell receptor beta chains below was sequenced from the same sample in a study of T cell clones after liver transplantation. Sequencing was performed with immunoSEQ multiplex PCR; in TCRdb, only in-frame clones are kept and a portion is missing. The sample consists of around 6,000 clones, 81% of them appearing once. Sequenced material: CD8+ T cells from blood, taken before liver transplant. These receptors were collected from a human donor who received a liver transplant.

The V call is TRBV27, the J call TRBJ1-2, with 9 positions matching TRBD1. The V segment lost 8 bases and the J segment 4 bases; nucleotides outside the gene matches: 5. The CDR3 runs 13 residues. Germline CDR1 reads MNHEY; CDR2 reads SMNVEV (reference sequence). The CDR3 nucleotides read TGTGCCAGCGGACAGGGGCAGACCTATGGCTACACCTTC. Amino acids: CASGQGQTYGYTF.

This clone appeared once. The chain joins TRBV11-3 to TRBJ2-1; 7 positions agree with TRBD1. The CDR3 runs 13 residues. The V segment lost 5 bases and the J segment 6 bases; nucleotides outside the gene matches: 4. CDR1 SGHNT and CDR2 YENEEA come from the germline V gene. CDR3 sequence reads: CASSIDRANEQFF. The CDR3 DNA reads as TGTGCCAGCAGCATCGACAGGGCCAATGAGCAGTTCTTC.

The CDR3 nucleotides are TGTGCCAGCAGCGGATTAGATACGCAGTATTTT. It specifies CASSGLDTQYF. The rearrangement uses TRBV9 and TRBJ2-3; D not resolved. Germline CDR1 reads SGDLS; CDR2 reads YYNGEE. V dropped 3 bases and J dropped 5 bases, with 4 bases sitting between them. CDR3 length: 11 residues.

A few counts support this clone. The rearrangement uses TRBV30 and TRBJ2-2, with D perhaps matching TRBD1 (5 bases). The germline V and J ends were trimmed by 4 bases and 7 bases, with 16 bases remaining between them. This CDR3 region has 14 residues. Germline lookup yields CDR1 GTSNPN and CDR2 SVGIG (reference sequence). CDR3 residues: CAWKDTRDGGELFF. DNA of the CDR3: TGTGCCTGGAAGGACACCAGAGACGGCGGGGAGCTGTTTTTT. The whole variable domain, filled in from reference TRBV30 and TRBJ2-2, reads SQTIHQWPATLVQPVGSPLSLECTVEGTSNPNLYWYRQAAGRGLQLLFYSVGIGQISSEVPQNLSASRPQDRQFILSSKKLLLSDSGFYLCAWKDTRDGGELFFGEGSRLTVL.

The CDR3 DNA reads as TGTGCCAGCAGCACTCCGGGACTAGGGCTACCGGAGACCCAGTACTTC. This encodes CASSTPGLGLPETQYF. The chain combines TRBV7-9 with TRBJ2-5, with 8 bases fitting TRBD2. Germline V CDR1 and CDR2: SEHNR, FQNEAQ (reference sequence). CDR3 length: 16 amino acids. The trim removed 5 bases at V and 5 bases at J, leaving 13 bases unmatched. The entire variable domain, with the rest obtained from reference TRBV7-9 and TRBJ2-5, is as follows: DTGVSQNPRHKITKRGQNVTFRCDPISEHNRLYWYRQTLGQGPEFLTYFQNEAQLEKSRLLSDRFSAERPKGSFSTLEIQRTEQGDSAMYLCASSTPGLGLPETQYFGPGTRLLVL.

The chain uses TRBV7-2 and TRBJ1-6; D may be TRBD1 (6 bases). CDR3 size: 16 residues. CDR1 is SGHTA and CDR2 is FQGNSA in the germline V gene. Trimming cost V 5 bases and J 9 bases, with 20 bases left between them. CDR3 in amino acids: CASSPLAGAPGSPLHF. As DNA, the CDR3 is TGTGCCAGCAGCCCCCTGGCAGGGGCCCCGGGTTCACCCCTCCACTTT.

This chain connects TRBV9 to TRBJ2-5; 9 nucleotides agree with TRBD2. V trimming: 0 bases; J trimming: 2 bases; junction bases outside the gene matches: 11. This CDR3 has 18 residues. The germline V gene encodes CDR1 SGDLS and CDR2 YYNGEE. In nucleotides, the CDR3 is TGTGCCAGCAGCGTAGACCCTGCGGGACTAGCCGATCAAGAGACCCAGTACTTC. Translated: CASSVDPAGLADQETQYF.

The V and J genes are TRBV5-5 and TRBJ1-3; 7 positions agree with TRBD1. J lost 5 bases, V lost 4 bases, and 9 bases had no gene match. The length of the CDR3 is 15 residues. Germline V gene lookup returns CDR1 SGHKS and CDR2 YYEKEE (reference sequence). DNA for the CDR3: TGTGCCAGCAGCCTGAACAGGGGTACTCGAAACACCATATATTTT. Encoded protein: CASSLNRGTRNTIYF.

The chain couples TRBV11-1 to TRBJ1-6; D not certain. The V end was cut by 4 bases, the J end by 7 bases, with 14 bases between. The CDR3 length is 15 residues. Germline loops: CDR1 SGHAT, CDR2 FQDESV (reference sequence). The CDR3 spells CASSSPQVWNSPLHF. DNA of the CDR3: TGTGCCAGCAGCTCGCCCCAGGTCTGGAATTCACCCCTCCACTTT.

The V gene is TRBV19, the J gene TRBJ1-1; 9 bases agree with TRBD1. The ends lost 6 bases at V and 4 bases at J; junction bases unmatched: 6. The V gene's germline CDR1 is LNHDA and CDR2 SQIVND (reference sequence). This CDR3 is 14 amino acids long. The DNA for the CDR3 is TGTGCCAGTAGAAACAGGGGGCGCGGCACTGAAGCTTTCTTT. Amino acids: CASRNRGRGTEAFF.

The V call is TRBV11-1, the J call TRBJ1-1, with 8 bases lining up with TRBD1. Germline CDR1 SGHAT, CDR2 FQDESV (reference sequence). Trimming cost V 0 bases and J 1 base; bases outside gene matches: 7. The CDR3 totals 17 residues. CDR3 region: CASSLAVGTGPNTEAFF. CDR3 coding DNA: TGTGCCAGCAGCTTAGCGGTCGGGACAGGCCCGAACACTGAAGCTTTCTTT.

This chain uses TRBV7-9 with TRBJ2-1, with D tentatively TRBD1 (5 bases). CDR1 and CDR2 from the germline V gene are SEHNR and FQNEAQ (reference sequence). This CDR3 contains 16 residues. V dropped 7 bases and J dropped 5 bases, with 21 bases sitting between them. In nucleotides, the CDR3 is TGTGCCAGCATTAAAGATAAGGGGCTAAGAGACAATGAGCAGTTCTTC. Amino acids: CASIKDKGLRDNEQFF.

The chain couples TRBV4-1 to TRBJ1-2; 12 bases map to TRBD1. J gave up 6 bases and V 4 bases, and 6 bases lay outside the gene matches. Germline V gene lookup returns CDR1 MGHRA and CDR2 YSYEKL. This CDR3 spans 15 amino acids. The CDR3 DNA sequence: TGCGCCAGCAGCCGAGGGACAGGGGGCTTAGATGGCTACACCTTC. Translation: CASSRGTGGLDGYTF.